The 23 T cell receptor beta chains in this list originate from one sample, sequenced in a study of blood T cell repertoires in COVID-19. TCRdb's copy holds only in-frame clones and misses some; the assay was immunoSEQ multiplex PCR. This sample has over 200,000 clones, with around 83% found just once. The specimen was peripheral blood. The receptors originated from a man older than 75 with acute or convalescent COVID-19.

The V call is TRBV19, the J call TRBJ1-1, with 12 bases lining up with TRBD1. The CDR3 is 15 amino acids. In germline, CDR1 is LNHDA, CDR2 SQIVND (reference sequence). V was pared by 5 bases and J by 8 bases, with 9 bases of the junction left unmatched. CDR3: CASSPRDRGLTEAFF. For the CDR3, the DNA is TGTGCCAGTAGTCCTCGGGACAGGGGGCTGACGGAAGCTTTCTTT.

The rearrangement uses TRBV3-1 (or the pseudogene TRBV3-2) and TRBJ1-3; 7 bases are a match to TRBD1. This CDR3 has 16 residues. Unmatched junction bases numbered 8, after V lost 4 bases and J lost 2 bases. Germline CDR1 and CDR2: LGHDT and YNNKEL (reference sequence). DNA for the CDR3: TGTGCCAGCAGCCTACAGGGGAGGCTAACTGGAAACACCATATATTTT. It encodes CASSLQGRLTGNTIYF.

This rearrangement joins TRBV7-9 to TRBJ2-7; tentatively, D is TRBD1 (6 bases). The CDR3 extends over 15 amino acids. Germline V gene lookup returns CDR1 SEHNR and CDR2 FQNEAQ (reference sequence). V gave up 1 base and J gave up 1 base, with 11 bases separating them. CDR3 DNA sequence: TGTGCCAGCAGCTTAGTAACAGGGAAATCCTACGAGCAGTACTTC. This gives the protein CASSLVTGKSYEQYF.

The rearrangement links TRBV28 to TRBJ2-7, with TRBD1 identical over 9 bases. This CDR3 has 14 amino acids. The junction had 4 bases not matched to a gene; V was cut back by 2 bases and J by 5 bases. The V gene's germline CDR1 is MDHEN and CDR2 SYDVKM. CDR3 amino acids: CASSLGGQGHEQYF. The CDR3 DNA reads TGTGCCAGCAGTTTAGGGGGACAGGGCCACGAGCAGTACTTC.

V usage is TRBV27 and J usage is TRBJ2-5; D remains unclear. Trimming left V 0 bases short and J 5 bases short, with 7 bases between. Germline V CDR1 and CDR2: MNHEY, SMNVEV (reference sequence). There are 13 residues in the CDR3. The CDR3 loop reads CASSLSAWETQYF. CDR3 bases: TGTGCCAGCAGTTTATCGGCCTGGGAGACCCAGTACTTC.

This clone was observed at least ten times. V and J are TRBV19 and TRBJ1-2; D is perhaps TRBD1 (6 bases). The ends were cut back, 5 bases at V and 4 bases at J, with 11 bases in the middle. The CDR3 sequence is 13 residues long. Germline-derived CDR1 and CDR2 are LNHDA and SQIVND (reference sequence). The CDR3: CASSPRGAYGYTF. The CDR3 DNA is TGTGCCAGTAGTCCGCGGGGGGCCTATGGCTACACCTTC.

This clone has only one observation. The chain carries TRBV2 and TRBJ2-2; 8 bases map to TRBD2. With 6 bases clipped from V and 4 bases from J, the junction kept 4 bases outside the gene matches. This CDR3 is built from 14 residues. The germline CDR1 and CDR2 sequences are SNHLY and FYNNEI. CDR3 DNA sequence: TGTGCCAGCAGGGGACTAGTTGGCACCGGGGAGCTGTTTTTT. It encodes CASRGLVGTGELFF. Together with reference TRBV2 and TRBJ2-2, the CDR3 gives the full variable domain: EPEVTQTPSHQVTQMGQEVILRCVPISNHLYFYWYRQILGQKVEFLVSFYNNEISEKSEIFDDQFSVERPDGSNFTLKIRSTKLEDSAMYFCASRGLVGTGELFFGEGSRLTVL.

V and J are TRBV6-5 and TRBJ1-5; no clear D gene. The V end lost 6 bases, the J end lost 3 bases, and 9 bases lay between the germline ends. The CDR3 is made up of 13 amino acids. Germline CDR1 is MNHEY and CDR2 is SVGAGI. DNA of the CDR3: TGTGCCAGCAGGGACTTGGTCAATCAGCCCCAGCATTTT. This encodes CASRDLVNQPQHF.

This clone appeared a few times. The genes are TRBV5-4 and TRBJ2-7; D might be TRBD2 (7 bases). Per the germline V gene, CDR1 is SGHNT and CDR2 is YYREEE (reference sequence). This CDR3 contains 13 residues. Trimming left V 0 bases short and J 5 bases short, with 9 bases between. CDR3 loop: CASSLAGGNEQYF. In nucleotides, the CDR3 is TGTGCCAGCAGCTTGGCGGGGGGCAACGAGCAGTACTTC.

This clone was detected many times. This chain joins TRBV5-1 and TRBJ1-6; 9 nucleotides align to TRBD1. There are 15 residues in the CDR3. The germline V gene has CDR1 SGHRS and CDR2 YFSETQ. The V and J ends lost 1 base and 10 bases, in that order; junction bases with no gene match: 6. CDR3 loop: CASSLKGQGSSPLHF. CDR3 nucleotides: TGCGCCAGCAGCTTGAAGGGACAGGGTAGCTCACCCCTCCACTTT.

The chain couples TRBV29-1 to TRBJ2-7; 16 positions match TRBD2. V shed 6 bases, J shed 3 bases, and the junction held 11 bases outside the gene matches. The CDR3 extends over 17 amino acids. The germline V gene has CDR1 SQVTM and CDR2 ANQGSEA. Here the CDR3 DNA reads TGCAGCGTGGAACCGGGACTAGCGGGAGGGAAGGTCTACGAGCAGTACTTC. As protein: CSVEPGLAGGKVYEQYF.

This rearrangement joins TRBV3-1 (or the pseudogene TRBV3-2) to TRBJ2-4; tentative D call: TRBD2 (6 bases). CDR1 LGHDT and CDR2 YNNKEL come from the germline V gene (reference sequence). The CDR3 loop spans 13 amino acids. V lost 1 base and J lost 9, with 10 bases in between. The CDR3 nucleotides read TGTGCCAGCAGCCAAGCGGGGGTAGGCATTCAGTACTTC. Its protein is CASSQAGVGIQYF.

This chain uses TRBV2 with TRBJ2-3; D call uncertain. There are 16 residues in the CDR3. Germline V gives CDR1 SNHLY, CDR2 FYNNEI. V lost 6 bases and J lost 1, with 17 bases in between. The CDR3 DNA sequence: TGTGCCAGCAGGATGGTGACACCCCTCGGCACAGATACGCAGTATTTT. Protein product: CASRMVTPLGTDTQYF.

The CDR3 sequence is CASSTSGSSYNEQFF. CDR3 nucleotides: TGCGCCAGCAGCACAAGCGGGTCCTCCTACAATGAGCAGTTCTTC. V and J are TRBV5-1 and TRBJ2-1; possible D gene TRBD2, 6 bases. The CDR3 is 15 residues long. V lost 4 bases and J lost 0, with 11 bases in between. The V gene's germline CDR1 is SGHRS and CDR2 YFSETQ.

The V call is TRBV6-5, the J call TRBJ1-5; 7 nucleotides align to TRBD1. The CDR3 is 13 amino acids. Germline-derived CDR1 and CDR2 are MNHEY and SVGAGI. The junction had 3 bases not matched to a gene; V was cut back by 8 bases and J by 2 bases. CDR3 in DNA: TGTGCCAGCCTTGGGACAGGCAATCAGCCCCAGCATTTT. This translates into CASLGTGNQPQHF.

The chain has TRBV19 and TRBJ2-7; 9 bases align to TRBD1. This CDR3 region has 13 residues. The germline V gene encodes CDR1 LNHDA and CDR2 SQIVND (reference sequence). V trimming: 5 bases; J trimming: 7 bases; junction bases outside the gene matches: 6. CDR3 DNA sequence: TGTGCCAGTAGTCCGGAGACAGGGGGGGAGCAGTACTTC. The encoded protein is CASSPETGGEQYF. Full variable domain (missing parts from reference TRBV19 and TRBJ2-7): DGGITQSPKYLFRKEGQNVTLSCEQNLNHDAMYWYRQDPGQGLRLIYYSQIVNDFQKGDIAEGYSVSREKKESFPLTVTSAQKNPTAFYLCASSPETGGEQYFGPGTRLTVT.

This chain joins TRBV2 and TRBJ1-1; D gene unclear. Trimming pared 4 bases from V and 1 base from J, leaving 7 bases between. Germline V gene data show CDR1 as SNHLY and CDR2 as FYNNEI. The CDR3 contains 13 residues. The CDR3 nucleotides read TGTGCCAGCAGTGGCCAGGCGAACACTGAAGCTTTCTTT. It specifies CASSGQANTEAFF.

The J gene is TRBJ2-2, the V gene TRBV3-1 (or the pseudogene TRBV3-2); unclear D gene. CDR1 is LGHDT, CDR2 YNNKEL, per germline (reference sequence). The germline V and J ends were trimmed by 8 bases and 1 base, with 5 bases remaining between them. CDR3 size: 12 residues. CDR3 loop: CASRWNTGELFF. The CDR3 DNA reads TGTGCCAGCCGGTGGAACACCGGGGAGCTGTTTTTT.

A single count supports this clone. The chain joins TRBV5-5 to TRBJ1-2, with 7 bases that match TRBD1. The junction had 23 bases not matched to a gene; V was cut back by 4 bases and J by 8 bases. The CDR3 has 18 residues. Per the germline V gene, CDR1 is SGHKS and CDR2 is YYEKEE (reference sequence). The DNA for the CDR3 is TGTGCCAGCAGCCGACTAGGGGGACAGCCCGGCGGTGTAGGCGGCTACACCTTC. The encoded protein is CASSRLGGQPGGVGGYTF.

The rearrangement uses TRBV5-1 and TRBJ2-3; 8 bases match TRBD2. Per the germline V gene, CDR1 is SGHRS and CDR2 is YFSETQ. The CDR3 contains 14 residues. V lost 4 bases to trimming and J lost 3 bases; unmatched junction nucleotides: 4. The CDR3 is CASSIIAGTDTQYF. The CDR3 coding sequence is TGCGCCAGCAGCATCATAGCGGGAACAGATACGCAGTATTTT.

This clone was seen a single time. The genes are TRBV2 and TRBJ1-2, with D maybe TRBD1 (6 bases). CDR3 length: 12 amino acids. CDR1 and CDR2 (germline): SNHLY, FYNNEI. V was clipped by 7 bases and J by 9 bases, with 15 bases between them. The CDR3 DNA is TGTGCCAGCATGGGGGGGGCAGGACGCTACACCTTC. This sequence encodes CASMGGAGRYTF.

The rearrangement links TRBV6-5 to TRBJ1-5; no definite D call. V was pared by 6 bases and J by 2 bases, with 8 bases between. This CDR3 comprises 13 residues. Looked up from germline, CDR1 is MNHEY and CDR2 is SVGAGI. Here the CDR3 reads CASRLAGNQPQHF. Here the CDR3 DNA reads TGTGCCAGCAGACTGGCGGGCAATCAGCCCCAGCATTTT.

The table lists this clone with a few counts. This rearrangement joins TRBV12-3 or TRBV12-4 to TRBJ1-2; D ambiguous. Trimming removed 6 bases at V and 4 bases at J, with 9 bases between. The CDR3 runs 12 residues. The CDR3 region is CASSQQIYGYTF. CDR3 DNA: TGTGCCAGCAGCCAACAAATCTATGGCTACACCTTC.